This T cell receptor beta chain emerged from a study of T cell responses to AZD1222 COVID-19 vaccine. Whole-study findings and limits: Repertoires were obtained solely post-peak T cell response. Baseline seropositives among AZD1222 recipients totaled only five or six. The donors showed a predominance of white British ancestry and of females, with possible underestimation of clonal diversity. The reported proportion of spike-specific TCRs targeting unmutated variant regions was nearly half.

CDR3 length: 18 residues. Germline assignment: CDR1 MNHNS and CDR2 SASEGT. The V end lost 1 base, the J end lost 1 base, and 16 bases lay between the germline ends. TCRdb keeps only in-frame clones here, not all; method: immunoSEQ multiplex PCR. This table holds 110,000 or so clones, about 86% found once. Details on this clone: Its antigen remains unknown.

Sequenced here: peripheral blood, sampled 28 days after the second AZD1222 dose. V gene TRBV6-1 combines with J gene TRBJ2-2; a weak D match, TRBD2 (7 bases). This TCR was sampled from an adult who received the AZD1222 COVID-19 vaccine. The CDR3 DNA is TGTGCCAGCAGTGAAGAGGTGGGAGGGGGATGGAACACCGGGGAGCTGTTTTTT. It translates to CASSEEVGGGWNTGELFF.